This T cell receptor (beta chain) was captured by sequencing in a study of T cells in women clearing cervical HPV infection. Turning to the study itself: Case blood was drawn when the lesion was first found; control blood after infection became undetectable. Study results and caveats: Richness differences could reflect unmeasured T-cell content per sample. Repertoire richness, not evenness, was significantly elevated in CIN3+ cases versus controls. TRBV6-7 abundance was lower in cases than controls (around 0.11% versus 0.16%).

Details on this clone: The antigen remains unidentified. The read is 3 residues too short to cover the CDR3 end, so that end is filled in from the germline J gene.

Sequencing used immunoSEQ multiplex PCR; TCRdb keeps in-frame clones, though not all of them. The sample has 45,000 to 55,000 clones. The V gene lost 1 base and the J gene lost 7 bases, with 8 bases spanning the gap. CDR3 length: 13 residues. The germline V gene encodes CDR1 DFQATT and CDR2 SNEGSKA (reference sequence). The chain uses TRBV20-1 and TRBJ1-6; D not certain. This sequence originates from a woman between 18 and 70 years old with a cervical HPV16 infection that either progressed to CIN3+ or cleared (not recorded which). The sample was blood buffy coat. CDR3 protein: CSARGPSNSPLHF. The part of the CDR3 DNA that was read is TGCAGTGCTAGAGGGCCTTCCAATTCACCC.